Listed here are 2 T cell receptor beta chains from one sample, sequenced in a study of control samples from healthy donors and cancer patients. The method was immunoSEQ multiplex PCR; TCRdb's version includes in-frame clones alone and lacks a portion of them. The sample has roughly 43,000 clones, around 94% seen once. The specimen sequenced was blood. These receptors were taken from a man in his 60s in good health.

The genes are TRBV29-1 and TRBJ1-2, with 7 bases that match TRBD1. The CDR3 runs 14 residues. The trim removed 8 bases at V and 0 bases at J, leaving 9 bases unmatched. The germline V gene encodes CDR1 SQVTM and CDR2 ANQGSEA. CDR3 bases: TGCAGCCCCGAAGCGACAGGGCCTAACTATGGCTACACCTTC. It translates to CSPEATGPNYGYTF.

The CDR3 reads CASSEWIAYGYTF. The CDR3 DNA reads TGTGCCAGCAGTGAATGGATAGCCTATGGCTACACCTTC. This sequence joins TRBV2 and TRBJ1-2; D is ambiguous. Deletions cut 2 bases from V and 4 bases from J, with 8 bases between. The CDR3 runs to 13 residues. CDR1 and CDR2 from the germline V gene are SNHLY and FYNNEI.